One T cell receptor (beta chain) is described in this entry. The data belong to a study of blood T cell repertoires in COVID-19. In germline, CDR1 is MNHEY, CDR2 SVGAGI. V gave up 5 bases and J gave up 2 bases, with 9 bases separating them. The CDR3 covers 13 residues. Per the authors' pipeline: Nucleated cell number was recorded as an estimate derived from reference gene primer amplification. The table came from immunoSEQ multiplex PCR; TCRdb's copy has only in-frame clones and leaves some out. The V and J calls and clone size are taken from that table; D and trimming were inferred from the DNA. The sample consists of around 190,000 clones, approximately 88% of them appearing once.

Sequencing was carried out using PBMCs or T cells enriched from blood (not recorded which). V gene TRBV6-5 combines with J gene TRBJ1-2; no clear D gene. The TCR originated in a woman aged 25 to 39 who had recovered from COVID-19. CDR3 DNA: TGTGCCAGCAGTCCCCAAATGAACTATGGCTACACCTTC. It yields the protein CASSPQMNYGYTF.